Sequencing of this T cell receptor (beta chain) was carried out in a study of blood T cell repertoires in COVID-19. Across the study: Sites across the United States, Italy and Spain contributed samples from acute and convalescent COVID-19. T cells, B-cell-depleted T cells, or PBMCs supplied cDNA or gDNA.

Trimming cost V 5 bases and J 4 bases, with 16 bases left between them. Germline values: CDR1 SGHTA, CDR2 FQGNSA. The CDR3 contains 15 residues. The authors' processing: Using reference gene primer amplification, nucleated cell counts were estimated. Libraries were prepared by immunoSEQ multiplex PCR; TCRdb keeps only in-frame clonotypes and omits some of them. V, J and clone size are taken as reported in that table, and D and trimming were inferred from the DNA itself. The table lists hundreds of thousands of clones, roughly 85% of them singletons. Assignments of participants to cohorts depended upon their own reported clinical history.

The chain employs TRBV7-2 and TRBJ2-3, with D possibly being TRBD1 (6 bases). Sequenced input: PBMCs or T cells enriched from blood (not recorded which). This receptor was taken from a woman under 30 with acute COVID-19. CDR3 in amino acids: CASSLSGESADTQYF. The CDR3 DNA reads TGTGCCAGCAGCCTATCAGGGGAAAGCGCAGATACGCAGTATTTT. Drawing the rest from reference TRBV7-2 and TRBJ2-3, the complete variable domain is GAGVSQSPSNKVTEKGKDVELRCDPISGHTALYWYRQSLGQGLEFLIYFQGNSAPDKSGLPSDRFSAERTGGSVSTLTIQRTQQEDSAVYLCASSLSGESADTQYFGPGTRLTVL.